The rows below give T cell receptor beta chains drawn from one sample of a study of blood T cells in healthy people across ages. TCRdb processed the 5' RACE reads anew with MiXCR; each CDR3 protein has one entry. Of some 1,800,000 distinct CDR3 sequences in the sample, about two fifths were seen once. Material: blood. The receptors were sampled from a human donor in good health. Both conserved end residues are part of each CDR3. A D gene is named only where the DNA matches it firmly. Size values are once, few and many counts, or a class for expanded clones, and some rows have none.

J: TRBJ1-2
D: TRBD1
V: TRBV4-1
size: .
CDR3: CASQDLRQGSGYTF
DNA: TGCGCCAGCCAAGATCTAAGACAGGGCTCCGGCTACACCTTC

J: TRBJ2-1
D: .
V: TRBV20-1
size: few
CDR3: CSARDSLLHEQFF
DNA: TGCAGTGCTAGAGACAGCCTCCTCCATGAGCAGTTCTTC

J: TRBJ2-7
D: TRBD2
V: TRBV10-2
size: .
CDR3: CASRGTSGVNEQYF
DNA: TGCGCCAGCAGGGGGACTAGCGGGGTTAACGAGCAGTACTTC

J: TRBJ2-6
D: TRBD1
V: TRBV5-4
size: .
CDR3: CASSSPPGQGAGANVLTF
DNA: TGTGCCAGCAGCTCTCCTCCGGGACAGGGGGCCGGGGCCAACGTCCTGACTTTC

J: TRBJ2-4
D: .
V: TRBV5-4
size: .
CDR3: CASSSRVGENIQYF
DNA: TGTGCCAGCAGCTCCAGGGTGGGGGAAAACATTCAGTACTTC

J: TRBJ1-2
D: TRBD1
V: TRBV7-3
size: .
CDR3: CASSTRQGSLVWGYTF
DNA: TGTGCCAGCAGCACGAGACAGGGTTCCCTTGTGTGGGGCTACACCTTC

J: TRBJ2-5
D: TRBD1
V: TRBV7-2
size: few
CDR3: CASSFDLLRGDRGKTQYF
DNA: TGTGCCAGCAGCTTCGACCTACTTAGGGGGGACAGGGGAAAGACCCAGTACTTC

J: TRBJ1-1
D: .
V: TRBV5-1
size: .
CDR3: CASSSPGDGWTEAFF
DNA: TGCGCCAGCAGCTCGCCAGGGGACGGGTGGACTGAAGCTTTCTTT

J: TRBJ2-7
D: .
V: TRBV7-2
size: .
CDR3: CASSSSGVVREQYF
DNA: TGTGCCAGCAGTTCGTCAGGGGTGGTTCGCGAGCAGTACTTC

J: TRBJ2-5
D: .
V: TRBV24-1
size: .
CDR3: CATSDFLLGSAETQYF
DNA: TGTGCCACCAGTGATTTTCTTCTAGGTTCAGCCGAGACCCAGTACTTC

J: TRBJ1-4
D: .
V: TRBV11-2
size: few
CDR3: CASSRREFNEKLFF
DNA: TGTGCCAGCAGCCGAAGGGAATTTAATGAAAAACTGTTTTTT

J: TRBJ2-3
D: .
V: TRBV2
size: .
CDR3: CASTGFQGESDTQYF
DNA: TGTGCCAGCACGGGGTTCCAGGGTGAATCAGATACGCAGTATTTT

J: TRBJ1-5
D: .
V: TRBV12-3/TRBV12-4
size: .
CDR3: CASRGGNDHQPQHF
DNA: TGTGCCAGCAGAGGTGGGAACGACCATCAGCCCCAGCATTTT

J: TRBJ1-2
D: .
V: TRBV5-1
size: .
CDR3: CASALSQMDGYTF
DNA: TGCGCCAGCGCTCTGTCCCAAATGGATGGCTACACCTTC

J: TRBJ2-7
D: .
V: TRBV6-5
size: many
CDR3: CASSVGTYEQYF
DNA: TGTGCCAGCAGTGTCGGGACCTACGAGCAGTACTTC

J: TRBJ2-1
D: TRBD2
V: TRBV11-2
size: .
CDR3: CASSLEAGGRYNEQFF
DNA: TGTGCCAGCAGCTTAGAGGCCGGGGGGAGATACAATGAGCAGTTCTTC

J: TRBJ2-3
D: .
V: TRBV20-1
size: .
CDR3: CSADFGTSQYF
DNA: TGCAGTGCTGACTTCGGGACTTCGCAGTATTTT

J: TRBJ2-7
D: .
V: TRBV15
size: few
CDR3: CATSRFTGEEGYEQYF
DNA: TGTGCCACCAGCAGGTTCACAGGGGAGGAGGGCTACGAGCAGTACTTC

J: TRBJ2-1
D: TRBD2
V: TRBV7-3
size: .
CDR3: CASSYQRGGWGEQFF
DNA: TGTGCCAGCAGCTACCAGCGGGGGGGCTGGGGGGAGCAGTTCTTC

J: TRBJ1-6
D: .
V: TRBV20-1
size: .
CDR3: CSARDVWRGSYNSPLHF
DNA: TGCAGTGCTAGAGATGTGTGGAGGGGATCCTATAATTCACCCCTCCACTTT

J: TRBJ2-2
D: TRBD1
V: TRBV15
size: .
CDR3: CATRVGQGDAGKLFF
DNA: TGTGCCACCAGGGTTGGACAGGGGGATGCCGGGAAGTTGTTTTTT

J: TRBJ1-2
D: .
V: TRBV7-9
size: .
CDR3: CASSPLRQQNYYGYTF
DNA: TGTGCCAGCAGCCCGCTGAGGCAGCAAAACTATTATGGCTACACCTTC

J: TRBJ2-4
D: .
V: TRBV15
size: few
CDR3: CVTSRVGEAKNIQYF
DNA: TGTGTCACCAGCAGAGTGGGGGAAGCCAAAAACATTCAGTACTTC

J: TRBJ1-2
D: TRBD1
V: TRBV29-1
size: .
CDR3: CSVDSGGQSYGYTF
DNA: TGCAGCGTTGATTCAGGGGGGCAAAGCTATGGCTACACCTTC

J: TRBJ2-7
D: .
V: TRBV9
size: many
CDR3: CASSAGTNYEQYF
DNA: TGTGCCAGCAGCGCGGGGACAAACTACGAGCAGTACTTC

J: TRBJ1-1
D: .
V: TRBV29-1
size: .
CDR3: CSASTGPKNTEAFF
DNA: TGCAGCGCCAGCACGGGGCCGAAAAACACTGAAGCTTTCTTT

J: TRBJ2-5
D: .
V: TRBV20-1
size: few
CDR3: CSARDLTGLQETQYF
DNA: TGCAGTGCTAGAGATCTGACAGGCCTCCAAGAGACCCAGTACTTC

J: TRBJ2-3
D: .
V: TRBV14
size: few
CDR3: CASSQGYSRTQYF
DNA: TGTGCCAGCAGCCAAGGATACAGTCGTACGCAGTATTTT

J: TRBJ1-4
D: TRBD1
V: TRBV20-1
size: .
CDR3: CSARDRHRGRGEKLFF
DNA: TGCAGTGCTAGAGACCGCCACAGGGGGAGAGGTGAAAAACTGTTTTTT

J: TRBJ2-5
D: .
V: TRBV11-2
size: .
CDR3: CASSLVIAVETQYF
DNA: TGTGCCAGCAGCTTAGTGATAGCGGTAGAGACCCAGTACTTC

J: TRBJ2-1
D: .
V: TRBV5-6
size: .
CDR3: CASSFGGAGEQFF
DNA: TGTGCCAGCAGCTTCGGTGGGGCAGGCGAGCAGTTCTTC

J: TRBJ1-2
D: .
V: TRBV9
size: .
CDR3: CASSVGVGGASGYTF
DNA: TGTGCCAGCAGCGTAGGGGTGGGGGGCGCTAGTGGCTACACCTTC

J: TRBJ2-1
D: .
V: TRBV29-1
size: many
CDR3: CSVPDPLIADNEQFF
DNA: TGCAGCGTCCCAGACCCACTTATAGCCGACAATGAGCAGTTCTTC

J: TRBJ2-3
D: TRBD1
V: TRBV6-1
size: .
CDR3: CASSEPGQSTDTQYF
DNA: TGTGCCAGCAGTGAACCGGGACAGAGCACAGATACGCAGTATTTT

J: TRBJ1-6
D: .
V: TRBV7-2
size: .
CDR3: CASSAPPTQGSPLHF
DNA: TGTGCCAGCAGCGCACCCCCAACCCAGGGGTCACCCCTCCACTTT

J: TRBJ1-5
D: .
V: TRBV29-1
size: .
CDR3: CSARGADQPQHF
DNA: TGCAGCGCTAGGGGGGCAGATCAGCCCCAGCATTTT

J: TRBJ1-1
D: .
V: TRBV6-5
size: .
CDR3: CASSYRTLRVEAFF
DNA: TGTGCCAGCAGTTATCGGACGCTCAGGGTTGAAGCTTTCTTT

J: TRBJ1-1
D: TRBD1
V: TRBV9
size: few
CDR3: CASSVGQVATEAFF
DNA: TGTGCCAGCAGCGTCGGACAGGTGGCCACTGAAGCTTTCTTT

J: TRBJ2-7
D: TRBD1
V: TRBV5-5
size: .
CDR3: CASSAGQVYEQYF
DNA: TGTGCCAGCAGCGCGGGACAGGTATACGAGCAGTACTTC

J: TRBJ2-3
D: .
V: TRBV7-6
size: few
CDR3: CASSLGFGGSTDTQYF
DNA: TGTGCCAGCAGCTTAGGGTTCGGGGGCAGCACAGATACGCAGTATTTT

J: TRBJ1-6
D: TRBD1
V: TRBV12-3/TRBV12-4
size: few
CDR3: CASQGTGDSPLHF
DNA: TGTGCCAGCCAGGGGACAGGGGATTCACCCCTCCACTTT

J: TRBJ1-1
D: .
V: TRBV28
size: once
CDR3: CASNPPFFSQAFF
DNA: TGTGCCAGCAATCCCCCCTTCTTCTCCCAAGCTTTCTTT

J: TRBJ1-1
D: .
V: TRBV29-1
size: few
CDR3: CSVESGPGTEAFF
DNA: TGCAGCGTTGAGTCGGGGCCTGGCACTGAAGCTTTCTTT

J: TRBJ2-1
D: TRBD1
V: TRBV2
size: .
CDR3: CASRAGTGGLEQFF
DNA: TGTGCCAGCAGGGCCGGGACAGGGGGTCTTGAGCAGTTCTTC

J: TRBJ2-3
D: .
V: TRBV7-9
size: .
CDR3: CASSLFLGPGGADTQYF
DNA: TGTGCCAGCAGCTTATTTCTCGGACCCGGTGGCGCAGATACGCAGTATTTT

J: TRBJ2-1
D: .
V: TRBV28
size: .
CDR3: CASRDTSYGEQFF
DNA: TGTGCCAGCAGGGACACCTCGTATGGGGAGCAGTTCTTC